This T cell receptor beta chain was profiled in a study of T cells in tuberculosis. The germline V gene encodes CDR1 SGHRS and CDR2 YFSETQ. This CDR3 has 14 residues. V was pared by 0 bases and J by 7 bases, with 13 bases between. Regarding the study as a whole: A GMM-specific repertoire classifier reached just under 90% accuracy, AUROC about 0.87. GMM-specific TCRs were nearer to active tuberculosis alpha repertoires, suggesting expansion.

On this clone itself: Its target is not known.

TCRdb's copy holds only in-frame clones and misses some; the assay was immunoSEQ multiplex PCR. This sample yields more than 30,000 clones, of which roughly 93% are seen a single time; around an eighth belongs to the top ten. Sequenced material: PBMCs. This rearrangement joins TRBV5-1 to TRBJ1-2, with a possible D match to TRBD1 (6 bases). The sequence derives from a donor between 5 and 29 years old with latent tuberculosis or without tuberculosis infection. Some clones in this sample may be carry-over from other donors' samples. CDR3 protein: CASSLEQGVRGYTF. CDR3 DNA: TGCGCCAGCAGCTTGGAACAGGGAGTCCGTGGCTACACCTTC.